The present T cell receptor beta chain was sequenced within a study of blood T cell repertoires in COVID-19. This clone was found a few times. In assigning cohorts, the study relied on participant-reported clinical history. Donors in Cohort 3 counted as recovered after two negative PCRs, clearance, or symptom resolution. Method: immunoSEQ multiplex PCR; TCRdb's copy keeps in-frame clones and lacks some. There are 370,000 or so clones in the sample; roughly 86% occur only once, and 1% to 1.5% lies in the top ten. The CDR3 has 14 residues. Germline V gene data show CDR1 as MNHEY and CDR2 as SVGAGI. The chain carries TRBV6-5 and TRBJ2-6; 7 bases are a match to TRBD1. The material sequenced was PBMCs or T cells enriched from blood (not recorded which). This clonotype was obtained from a man aged 30 to 45 who had recovered from COVID-19. CDR3 amino acids: CAIGDSSGANVLTF. The CDR3 nucleotides read TGTGCTATAGGGGACAGCTCTGGGGCCAACGTCCTGACTTTC.